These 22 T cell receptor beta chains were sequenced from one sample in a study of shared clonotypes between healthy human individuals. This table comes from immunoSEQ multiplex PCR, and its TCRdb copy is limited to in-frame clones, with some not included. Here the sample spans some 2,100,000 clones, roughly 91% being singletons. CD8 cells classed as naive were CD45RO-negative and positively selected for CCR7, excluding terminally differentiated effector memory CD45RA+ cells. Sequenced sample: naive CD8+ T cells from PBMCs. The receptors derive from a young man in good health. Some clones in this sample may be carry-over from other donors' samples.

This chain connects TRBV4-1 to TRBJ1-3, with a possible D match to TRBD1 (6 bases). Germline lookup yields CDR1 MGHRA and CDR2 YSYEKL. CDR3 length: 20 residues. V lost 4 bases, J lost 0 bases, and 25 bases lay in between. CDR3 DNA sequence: TGCGCCAGCAGCCCTCCTCGCGCGTACAGGGACGAAATCTCTGGAAACACCATATATTTT. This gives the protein CASSPPRAYRDEISGNTIYF.

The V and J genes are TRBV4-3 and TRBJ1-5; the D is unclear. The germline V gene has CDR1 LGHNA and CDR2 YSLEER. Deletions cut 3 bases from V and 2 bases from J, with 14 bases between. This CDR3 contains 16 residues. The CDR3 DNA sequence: TGCGCCAGCAGCCAGGGAGTAACCTTGGGCAATCAGCCCCAGCATTTT. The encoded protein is CASSQGVTLGNQPQHF.

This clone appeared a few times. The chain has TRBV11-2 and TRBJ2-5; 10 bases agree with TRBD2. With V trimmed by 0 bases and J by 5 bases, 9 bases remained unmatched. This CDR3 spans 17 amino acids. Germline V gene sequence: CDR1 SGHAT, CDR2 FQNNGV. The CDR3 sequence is CASSLEGAGGPHETQYF. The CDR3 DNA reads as TGTGCCAGCAGCTTAGAGGGAGCGGGGGGGCCCCACGAGACCCAGTACTTC.

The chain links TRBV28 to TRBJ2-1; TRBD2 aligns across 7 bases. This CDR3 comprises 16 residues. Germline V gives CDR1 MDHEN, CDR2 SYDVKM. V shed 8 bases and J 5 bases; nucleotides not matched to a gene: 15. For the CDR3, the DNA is TGTGCCAGCGGCTCCCATCTTAGCGGGCCCAACAATGAGCAGTTCTTC. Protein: CASGSHLSGPNNEQFF. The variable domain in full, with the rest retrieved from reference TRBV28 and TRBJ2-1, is DVKVTQSSRYLVKRTGEKVFLECVQDMDHENMFWYRQDPGLGLRLIYFSYDVKMKEKGDIPEGYSVSREKKERFSLILESASTNQTSMYLCASGSHLSGPNNEQFFGPGTRLTVL.

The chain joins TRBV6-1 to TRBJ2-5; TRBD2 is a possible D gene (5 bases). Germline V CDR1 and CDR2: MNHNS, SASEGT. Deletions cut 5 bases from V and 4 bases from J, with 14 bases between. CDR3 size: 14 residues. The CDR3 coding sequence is TGTGCCAGCAGTATGGTGGGAGTGGGAGAGACCCAGTACTTC. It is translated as CASSMVGVGETQYF.

The CDR3, as DNA: TGTGCCAGCAGGACCGAACAGGGTCCGTCGGCTTTCTTT. Protein sequence: CASRTEQGPSAFF. This chain joins TRBV27 and TRBJ1-1; a weak D match, TRBD1 (6 bases). V was pared by 6 bases and J by 11 bases, with 19 bases between. The CDR3 is 13 amino acids. The germline CDR1 and CDR2 sequences are MNHEY and SMNVEV (reference sequence).

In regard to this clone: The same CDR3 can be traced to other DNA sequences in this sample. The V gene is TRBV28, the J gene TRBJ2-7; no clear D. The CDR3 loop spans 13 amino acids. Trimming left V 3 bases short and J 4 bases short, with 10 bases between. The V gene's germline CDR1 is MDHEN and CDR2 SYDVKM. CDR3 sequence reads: CASSFGRTYEQYF. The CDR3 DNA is TGTGCCAGCAGTTTTGGCCGGACGTACGAGCAGTACTTC.

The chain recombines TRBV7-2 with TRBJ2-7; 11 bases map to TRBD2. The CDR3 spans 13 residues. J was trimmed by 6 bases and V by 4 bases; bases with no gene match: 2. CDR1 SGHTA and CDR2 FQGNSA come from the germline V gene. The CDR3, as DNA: TGTGCCAGCAGCTATCTAGCGGGAGGCGAGCAGTACTTC. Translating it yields CASSYLAGGEQYF.

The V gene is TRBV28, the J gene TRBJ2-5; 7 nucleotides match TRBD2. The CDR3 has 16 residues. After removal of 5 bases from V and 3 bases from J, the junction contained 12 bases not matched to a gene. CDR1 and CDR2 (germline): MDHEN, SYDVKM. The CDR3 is CASSLGDRDYKETQYF. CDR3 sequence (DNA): TGTGCCAGCAGTCTTGGGGACCGGGACTACAAAGAGACCCAGTACTTC.

Written as DNA, the CDR3 is TGTGCCAGCAGCTTATTGGTGGCTGTGTACGGGGCCTACGAGCAGTACTTC. It yields the protein CASSLLVAVYGAYEQYF. The V call is TRBV7-2, the J call TRBJ2-7, with a weak D call TRBD2 (5 bases). Per germline, CDR1 SGHTA and CDR2 FQGNSA. This CDR3 contains 17 residues. Trimming removed 2 bases at V and 2 bases at J, with 19 bases between.

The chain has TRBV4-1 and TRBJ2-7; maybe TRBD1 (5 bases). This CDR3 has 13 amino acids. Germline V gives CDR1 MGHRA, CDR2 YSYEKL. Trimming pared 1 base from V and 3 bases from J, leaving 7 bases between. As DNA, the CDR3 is TGCGCCAGCAGCCAAGTGGGGCACTACGAGCAGTACTTC. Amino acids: CASSQVGHYEQYF.

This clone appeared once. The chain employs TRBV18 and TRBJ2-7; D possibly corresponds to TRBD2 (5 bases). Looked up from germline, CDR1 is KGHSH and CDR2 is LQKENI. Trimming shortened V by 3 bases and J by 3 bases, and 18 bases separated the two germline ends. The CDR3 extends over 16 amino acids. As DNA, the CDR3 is TGTGCCAGCTCACCGTACTCAGAGGGTACTAACTACGAGCAGTACTTC. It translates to CASSPYSEGTNYEQYF.

The CDR3 sequence is CASTLLGRTEAFF. The CDR3 DNA reads TGTGCCAGTACCCTACTGGGGCGCACTGAAGCTTTCTTT. The V gene is TRBV19, the J gene TRBJ1-1, with D possibly being TRBD1 (5 bases). V was pared by 7 bases and J by 4 bases, with 13 bases between. This CDR3 region has 13 residues. Germline lookup yields CDR1 LNHDA and CDR2 SQIVND (reference sequence).

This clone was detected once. The CDR3 sequence: CASSPWRVGANEAFF. In DNA form, the CDR3 reads TGTGCCAGCAGTCCCTGGCGTGTCGGGGCAAATGAAGCTTTCTTT. V is TRBV19 and J is TRBJ1-1, with D maybe TRBD1 (5 bases). Per germline, CDR1 LNHDA and CDR2 SQIVND (reference sequence). This CDR3 is 15 amino acids long. Trimming took off 9 bases at V and 7 bases at J, with 24 bases between the two ends.

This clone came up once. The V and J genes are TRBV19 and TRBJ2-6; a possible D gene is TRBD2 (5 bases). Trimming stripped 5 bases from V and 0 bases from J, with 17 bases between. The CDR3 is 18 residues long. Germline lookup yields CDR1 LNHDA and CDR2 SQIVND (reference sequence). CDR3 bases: TGTGCCAGTAGTCTGGGAGTAGTTGCTTCCTCTGGGGCCAACGTCCTGACTTTC. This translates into CASSLGVVASSGANVLTF.

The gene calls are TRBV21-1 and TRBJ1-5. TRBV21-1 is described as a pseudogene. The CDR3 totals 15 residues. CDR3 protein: CASSNRDGGNQPQHF. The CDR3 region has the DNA TGTGCCAGCAGCAACCGGGACGGGGGCAATCAGCCCCAGCATTTT.

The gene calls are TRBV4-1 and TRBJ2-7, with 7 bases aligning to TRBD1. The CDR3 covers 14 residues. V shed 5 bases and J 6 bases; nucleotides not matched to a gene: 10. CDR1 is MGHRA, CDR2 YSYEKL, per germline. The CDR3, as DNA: TGCGCCAGCAGCATCTTCGACAGGGCCTCCGAGCAGTACTTC. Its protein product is CASSIFDRASEQYF.

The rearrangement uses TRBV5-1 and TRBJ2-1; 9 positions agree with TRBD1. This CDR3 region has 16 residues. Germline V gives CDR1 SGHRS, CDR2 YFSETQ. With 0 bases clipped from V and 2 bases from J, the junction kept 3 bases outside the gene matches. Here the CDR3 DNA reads TGCGCCAGCAGCTTGGAAGGGACAGGGACCTACAATGAGCAGTTCTTC. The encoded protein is CASSLEGTGTYNEQFF.

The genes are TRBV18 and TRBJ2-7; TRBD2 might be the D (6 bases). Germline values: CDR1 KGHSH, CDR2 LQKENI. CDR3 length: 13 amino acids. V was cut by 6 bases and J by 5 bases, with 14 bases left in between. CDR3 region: CASSGRGWDEQYF. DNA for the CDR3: TGTGCCAGCTCGGGGCGGGGCTGGGACGAGCAGTACTTC.

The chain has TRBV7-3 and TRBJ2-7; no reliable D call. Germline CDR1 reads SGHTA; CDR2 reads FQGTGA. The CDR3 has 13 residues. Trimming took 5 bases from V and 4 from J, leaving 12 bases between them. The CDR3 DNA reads TGTGCCAGCAGCCGAGGACCCTCGTACGAGCAGTACTTC. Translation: CASSRGPSYEQYF.

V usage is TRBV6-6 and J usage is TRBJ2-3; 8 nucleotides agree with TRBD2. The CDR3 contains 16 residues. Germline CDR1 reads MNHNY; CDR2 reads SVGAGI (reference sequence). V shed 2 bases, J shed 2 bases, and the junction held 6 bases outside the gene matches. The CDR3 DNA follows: TGTGCCAGCAGTTACCCTTCGGGAGGGAACACAGATACGCAGTATTTT. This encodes CASSYPSGGNTDTQYF.

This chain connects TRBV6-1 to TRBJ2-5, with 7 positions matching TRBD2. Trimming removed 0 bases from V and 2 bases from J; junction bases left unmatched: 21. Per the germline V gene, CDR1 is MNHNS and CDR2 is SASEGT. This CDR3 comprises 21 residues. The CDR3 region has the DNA TGTGCCAGCAGTGAAGCGGAGTGGGGGTCATTCCCGACTAGCAGACAAGAGACCCAGTACTTC. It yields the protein CASSEAEWGSFPTSRQETQYF.